Below, 2 T cell receptor beta chains from the same sample are listed, as sequenced in a study of T cell responses to AZD1222 COVID-19 vaccine. Profiled with immunoSEQ multiplex PCR; TCRdb holds only in-frame clones, not every one. The data hold fewer than 100,000 clones, with nearly 90% observed a single time. The sample was peripheral blood, taken on day 0 of AZD1222 vaccination. The source is an adult in good health.

The J gene is TRBJ1-4, the V gene TRBV4-2; no firm D call. CDR3 length equals 13 residues. The germline gives CDR1 LGHNA, CDR2 YNFKEQ. Between the trimmed V and J ends, which lost 4 bases and 8 bases, there was a span of 11 bases. For the CDR3, the DNA is TGTGCCAGCAGCCCGGGCCGAGCAGAAAAACTGTTTTTT. Its translation: CASSPGRAEKLFF.

J is TRBJ1-1 and V is TRBV19; D not certain. Trimming cost V 8 bases and J 3 bases, with 10 bases left between them. The CDR3 runs to 12 residues. The germline CDR1 and CDR2 sequences are LNHDA and SQIVND (reference sequence). In DNA form, the CDR3 reads TGTGCCAGTCTAAACGAGCACACTGAAGCTTTCTTT. It is translated as CASLNEHTEAFF.